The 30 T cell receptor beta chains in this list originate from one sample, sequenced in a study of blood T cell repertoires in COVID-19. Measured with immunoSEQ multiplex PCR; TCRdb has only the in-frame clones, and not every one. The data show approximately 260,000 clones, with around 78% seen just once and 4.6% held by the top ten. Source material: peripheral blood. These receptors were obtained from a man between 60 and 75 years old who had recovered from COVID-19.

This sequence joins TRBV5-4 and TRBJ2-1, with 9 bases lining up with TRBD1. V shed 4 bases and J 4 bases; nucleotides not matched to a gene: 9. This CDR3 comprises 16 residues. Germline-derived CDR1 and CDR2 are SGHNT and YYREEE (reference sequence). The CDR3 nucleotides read TGTGCCAGCAGCGGAAGCAGGACAGGGGCATACAATGAGCAGTTCTTC. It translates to CASSGSRTGAYNEQFF.

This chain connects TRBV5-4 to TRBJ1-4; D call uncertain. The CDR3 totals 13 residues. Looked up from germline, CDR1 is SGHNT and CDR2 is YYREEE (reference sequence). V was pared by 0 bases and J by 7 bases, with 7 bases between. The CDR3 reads CASSLVSGEKLFF. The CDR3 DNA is TGTGCCAGCAGCTTGGTTTCGGGTGAAAAACTGTTTTTT.

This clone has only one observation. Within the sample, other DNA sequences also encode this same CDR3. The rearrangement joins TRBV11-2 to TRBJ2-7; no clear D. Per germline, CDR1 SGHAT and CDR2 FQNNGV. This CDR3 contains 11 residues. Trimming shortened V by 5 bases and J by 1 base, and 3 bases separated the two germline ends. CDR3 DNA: TGTGCCAGCAGCCAGTCCTACGAGCAGTACTTC. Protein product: CASSQSYEQYF.

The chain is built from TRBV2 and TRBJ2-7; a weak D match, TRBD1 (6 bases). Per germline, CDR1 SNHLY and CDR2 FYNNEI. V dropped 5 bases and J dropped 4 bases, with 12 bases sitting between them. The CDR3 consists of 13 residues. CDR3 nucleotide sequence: TGTGCCAGCAGTAGGGACATTGGATACGAGCAGTACTTC. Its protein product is CASSRDIGYEQYF.

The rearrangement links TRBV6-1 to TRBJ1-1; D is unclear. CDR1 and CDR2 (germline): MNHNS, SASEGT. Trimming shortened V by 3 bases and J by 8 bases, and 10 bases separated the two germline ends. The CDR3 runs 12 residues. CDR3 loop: CASSDRLREAFF. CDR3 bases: TGTGCCAGCAGTGACAGGCTAAGGGAAGCTTTCTTT.

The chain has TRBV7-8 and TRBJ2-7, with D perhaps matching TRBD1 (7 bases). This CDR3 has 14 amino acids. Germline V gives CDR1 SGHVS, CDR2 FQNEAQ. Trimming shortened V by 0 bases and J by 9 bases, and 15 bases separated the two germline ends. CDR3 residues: CASSLAGGSGGQYF. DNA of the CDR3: TGTGCCAGCAGCTTAGCAGGGGGCTCCGGGGGGCAGTACTTC.

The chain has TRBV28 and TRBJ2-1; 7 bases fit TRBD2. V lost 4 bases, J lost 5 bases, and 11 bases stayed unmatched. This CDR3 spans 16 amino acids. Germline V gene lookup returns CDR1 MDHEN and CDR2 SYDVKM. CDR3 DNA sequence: TGTGCCAGCAGTTCGGAAGTTGCGGGGGACGACAATGAGCAGTTCTTC. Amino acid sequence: CASSSEVAGDDNEQFF.

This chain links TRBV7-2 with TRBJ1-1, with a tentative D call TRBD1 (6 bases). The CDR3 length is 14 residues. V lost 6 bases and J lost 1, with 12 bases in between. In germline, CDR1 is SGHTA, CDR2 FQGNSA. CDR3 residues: CASSWDKGNTEAFF. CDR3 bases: TGTGCCAGCAGTTGGGACAAGGGGAACACTGAAGCTTTCTTT.

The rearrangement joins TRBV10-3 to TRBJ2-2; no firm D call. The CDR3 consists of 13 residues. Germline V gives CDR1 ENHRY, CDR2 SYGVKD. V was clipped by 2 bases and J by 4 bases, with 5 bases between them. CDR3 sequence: CAISETVTGELFF. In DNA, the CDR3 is TGTGCCATCAGTGAGACAGTCACCGGGGAGCTGTTTTTT.

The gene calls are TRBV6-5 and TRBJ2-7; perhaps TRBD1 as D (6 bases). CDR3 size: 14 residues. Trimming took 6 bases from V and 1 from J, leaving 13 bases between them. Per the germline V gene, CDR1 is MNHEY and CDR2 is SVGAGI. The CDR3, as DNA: TGTGCCAGCAGGCGAGGACAGTCTTCCTACGAGCAGTACTTC. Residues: CASRRGQSSYEQYF.

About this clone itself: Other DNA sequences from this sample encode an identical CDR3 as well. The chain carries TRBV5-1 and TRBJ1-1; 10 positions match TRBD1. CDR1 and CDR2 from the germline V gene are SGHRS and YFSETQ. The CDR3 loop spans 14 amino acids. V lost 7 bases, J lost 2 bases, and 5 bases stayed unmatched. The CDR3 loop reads CASSRDRGNTEAFF. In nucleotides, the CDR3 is TGCGCCAGCTCCCGGGACAGGGGTAACACTGAAGCTTTCTTT.

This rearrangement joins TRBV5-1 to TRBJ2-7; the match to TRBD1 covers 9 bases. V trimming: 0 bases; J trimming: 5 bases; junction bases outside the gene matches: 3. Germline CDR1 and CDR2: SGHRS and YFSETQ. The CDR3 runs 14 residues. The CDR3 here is CASSLGQGVHEQYF. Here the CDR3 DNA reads TGCGCCAGCAGCTTGGGACAGGGGGTCCACGAGCAGTACTTC. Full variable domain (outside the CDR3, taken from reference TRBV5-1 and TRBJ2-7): KAGVTQTPRYLIKTRGQQVTLSCSPISGHRSVSWYQQTPGQGLQFLFEYFSETQRNKGNFPGRFSGRQFSNSRSEMNVSTLELGDSALYLCASSLGQGVHEQYFGPGTRLTVT.

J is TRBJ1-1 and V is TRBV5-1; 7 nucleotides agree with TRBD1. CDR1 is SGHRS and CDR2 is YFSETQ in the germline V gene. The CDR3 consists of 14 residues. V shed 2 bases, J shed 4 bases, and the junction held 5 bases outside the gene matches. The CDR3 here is CASSFVGGGTEAFF. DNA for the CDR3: TGCGCCAGCAGCTTTGTAGGGGGCGGCACTGAAGCTTTCTTT. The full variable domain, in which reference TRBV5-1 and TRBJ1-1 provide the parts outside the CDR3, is KAGVTQTPRYLIKTRGQQVTLSCSPISGHRSVSWYQQTPGQGLQFLFEYFSETQRNKGNFPGRFSGRQFSNSRSEMNVSTLELGDSALYLCASSFVGGGTEAFFGQGTRLTVV.

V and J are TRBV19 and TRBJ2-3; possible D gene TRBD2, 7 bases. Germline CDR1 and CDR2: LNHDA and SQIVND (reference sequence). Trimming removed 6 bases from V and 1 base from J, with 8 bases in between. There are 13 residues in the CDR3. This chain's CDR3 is CASSGGRTDTQYF. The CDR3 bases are TGTGCCAGTAGCGGGGGGCGCACAGATACGCAGTATTTT.

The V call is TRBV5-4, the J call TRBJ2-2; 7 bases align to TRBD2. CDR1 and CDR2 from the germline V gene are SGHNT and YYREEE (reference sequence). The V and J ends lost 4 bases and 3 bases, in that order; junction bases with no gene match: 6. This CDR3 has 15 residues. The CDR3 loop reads CASSLPGGDTGELFF. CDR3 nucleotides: TGTGCCAGCAGCCTCCCGGGGGGTGACACCGGGGAGCTGTTTTTT.

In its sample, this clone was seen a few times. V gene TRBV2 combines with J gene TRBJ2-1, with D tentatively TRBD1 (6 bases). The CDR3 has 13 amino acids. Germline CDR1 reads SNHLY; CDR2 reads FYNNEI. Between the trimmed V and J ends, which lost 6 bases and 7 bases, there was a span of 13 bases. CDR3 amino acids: CASRLMQGNEQFF. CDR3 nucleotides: TGTGCCAGCAGGCTAATGCAGGGGAATGAGCAGTTCTTC.

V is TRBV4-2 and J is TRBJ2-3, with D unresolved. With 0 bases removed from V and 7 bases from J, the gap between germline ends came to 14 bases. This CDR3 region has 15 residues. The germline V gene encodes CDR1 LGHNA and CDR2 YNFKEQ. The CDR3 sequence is CASSQDVRSLNTQYF. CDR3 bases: TGTGCCAGCAGCCAAGATGTCCGGTCGTTAAATACGCAGTATTTT.

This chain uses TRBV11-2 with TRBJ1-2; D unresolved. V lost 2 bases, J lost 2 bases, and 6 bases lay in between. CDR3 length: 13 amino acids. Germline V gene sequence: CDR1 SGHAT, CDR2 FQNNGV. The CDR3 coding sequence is TGTGCCAGCAGCTTATCCCAGAACTATGGCTACACCTTC. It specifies CASSLSQNYGYTF.

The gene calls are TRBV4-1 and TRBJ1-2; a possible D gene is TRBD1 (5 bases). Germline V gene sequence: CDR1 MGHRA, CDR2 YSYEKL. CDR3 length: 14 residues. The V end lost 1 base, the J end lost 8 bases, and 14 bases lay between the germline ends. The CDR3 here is CASSQVSGFGGYTF. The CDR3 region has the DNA TGCGCCAGCAGCCAAGTTTCAGGGTTCGGCGGCTACACCTTC.

The CDR3: CASSPLYGTSGSSGGELFF. CDR3 sequence (DNA): TGTGCCAGCAGCCCCTTATATGGGACTAGCGGGAGTTCGGGCGGGGAGCTGTTTTTT. The V gene is TRBV7-9, the J gene TRBJ2-2; TRBD2 matches 14 bases. Germline V gene data show CDR1 as SEHNR and CDR2 as FQNEAQ (reference sequence). CDR3 length equals 19 residues. With V trimmed by 5 bases and J by 7 bases, 15 bases remained unmatched.

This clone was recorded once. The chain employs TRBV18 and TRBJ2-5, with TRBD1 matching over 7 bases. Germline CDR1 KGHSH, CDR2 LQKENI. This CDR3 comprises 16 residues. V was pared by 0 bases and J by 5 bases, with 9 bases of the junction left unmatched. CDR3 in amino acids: CASSPPGSGGAETQYF. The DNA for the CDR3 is TGTGCCAGCTCACCACCGGGGTCAGGGGGTGCGGAGACCCAGTACTTC.

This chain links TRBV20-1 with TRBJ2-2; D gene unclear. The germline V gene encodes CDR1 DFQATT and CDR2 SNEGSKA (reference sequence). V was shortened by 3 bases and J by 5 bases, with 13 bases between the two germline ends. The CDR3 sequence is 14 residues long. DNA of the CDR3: TGCAGTGCTAGTTACCGAGGTGGGACCGGGGAGCTGTTTTTT. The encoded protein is CSASYRGGTGELFF.

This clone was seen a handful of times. CDR3 DNA: TGTGCCAGCAACCTCCAGGGTCCCCGGCAGCCCCAGCATTTT. The encoded protein is CASNLQGPRQPQHF. This sequence joins TRBV6-6 and TRBJ1-5; D perhaps matches TRBD1 (5 bases). The V end lost 7 bases, the J end lost 7 bases, and 17 bases lay between the germline ends. The CDR3 contains 14 residues. Germline CDR1 is MNHNY and CDR2 is SVGAGI (reference sequence).

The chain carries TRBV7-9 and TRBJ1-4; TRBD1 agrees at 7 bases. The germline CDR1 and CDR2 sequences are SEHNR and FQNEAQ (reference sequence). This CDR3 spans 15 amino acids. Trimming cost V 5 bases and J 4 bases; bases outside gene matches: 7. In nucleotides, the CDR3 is TGTGCCAGCAGCGGGACGGGACAGCATAATGAAAAACTGTTTTTT. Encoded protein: CASSGTGQHNEKLFF.

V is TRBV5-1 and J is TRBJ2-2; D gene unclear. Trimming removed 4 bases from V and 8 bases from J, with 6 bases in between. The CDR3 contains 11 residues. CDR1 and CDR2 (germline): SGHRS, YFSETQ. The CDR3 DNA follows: TGCGCCAGCAGCCTCCCTGGGGAGCTGTTTTTT. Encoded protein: CASSLPGELFF.

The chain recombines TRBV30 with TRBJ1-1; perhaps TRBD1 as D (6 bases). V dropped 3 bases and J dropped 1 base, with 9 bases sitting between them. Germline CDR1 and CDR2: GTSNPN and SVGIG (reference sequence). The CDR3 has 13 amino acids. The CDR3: CAWRLDRNTEAFF. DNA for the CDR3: TGTGCCTGGAGGCTGGACAGGAACACTGAAGCTTTCTTT.

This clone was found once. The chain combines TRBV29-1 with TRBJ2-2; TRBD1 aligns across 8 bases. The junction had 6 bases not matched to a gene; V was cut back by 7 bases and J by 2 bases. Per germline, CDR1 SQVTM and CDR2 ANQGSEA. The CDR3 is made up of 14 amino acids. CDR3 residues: CSGRTGPNTGELFF. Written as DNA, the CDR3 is TGCAGCGGTCGGACAGGGCCAAACACCGGGGAGCTGTTTTTT.

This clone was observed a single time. In DNA, the CDR3 is TGTGCCAGCCTGAACTCCATCTATGGCTACACCTTC. This gives the protein CASLNSIYGYTF. This chain uses TRBV6-5 with TRBJ1-2; D call uncertain. Germline loops: CDR1 MNHEY, CDR2 SVGAGI. Trimming took 8 bases from V and 4 from J, leaving 11 bases between them. The CDR3 spans 12 residues.

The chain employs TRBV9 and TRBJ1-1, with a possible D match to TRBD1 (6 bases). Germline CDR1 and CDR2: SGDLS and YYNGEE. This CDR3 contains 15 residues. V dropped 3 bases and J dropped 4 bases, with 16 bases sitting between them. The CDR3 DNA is TGTGCCAGCAGCGCCAACCAGGGGCGAGGCACTGAAGCTTTCTTT. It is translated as CASSANQGRGTEAFF.

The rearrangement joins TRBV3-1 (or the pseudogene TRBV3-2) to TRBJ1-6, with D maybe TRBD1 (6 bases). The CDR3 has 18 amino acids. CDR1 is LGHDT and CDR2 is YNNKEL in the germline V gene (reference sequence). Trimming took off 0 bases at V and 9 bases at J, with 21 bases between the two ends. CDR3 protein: CASSQDRAGAVRPSPLHF. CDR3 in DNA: TGTGCCAGCAGCCAAGATAGGGCAGGGGCCGTGCGTCCTTCACCCCTCCACTTT.